The clone carrying this TCR beta chain was detected a few times. As yet, its antigen is unknown. Extracted from the samples, RNA was reverse transcribed into cDNA to serve as the sequencing template. Sequenced by immunoSEQ multiplex PCR; TCRdb stores in-frame clones only, minus some. The table has some 120,000 clones, roughly three fifths seen once. It was from alopecia areata patients that lesional scalp punch biopsies and peripheral blood were collected. A FACSAria was used to sort CD4+ and CD8+ T cells. These cells came from PBMCs. V was trimmed by 1 base and J by 5 bases, leaving 15 bases between them. Germline V gene sequence: CDR1 SGHTA, CDR2 FQGNSA. The CDR3 sequence is 16 residues long. The data are from a study of CD8+ T cells in alopecia areata. Study conclusions and caveats: With patients, TCR sharing proved less clear than in mice, a difference possibly related to HLA.

The sequence derives from a human donor with alopecia areata. The chain is built from TRBV7-2 and TRBJ1-5; D remains ambiguous. Sequenced here: CD4+ T cells sorted from blood, sampled at week 0. This CDR3 reads CASSLGLRVAHQPQHF. The CDR3 region has the DNA TGTGCCAGCAGCTTAGGGCTACGGGTGGCACATCAGCCCCAGCATTTT.